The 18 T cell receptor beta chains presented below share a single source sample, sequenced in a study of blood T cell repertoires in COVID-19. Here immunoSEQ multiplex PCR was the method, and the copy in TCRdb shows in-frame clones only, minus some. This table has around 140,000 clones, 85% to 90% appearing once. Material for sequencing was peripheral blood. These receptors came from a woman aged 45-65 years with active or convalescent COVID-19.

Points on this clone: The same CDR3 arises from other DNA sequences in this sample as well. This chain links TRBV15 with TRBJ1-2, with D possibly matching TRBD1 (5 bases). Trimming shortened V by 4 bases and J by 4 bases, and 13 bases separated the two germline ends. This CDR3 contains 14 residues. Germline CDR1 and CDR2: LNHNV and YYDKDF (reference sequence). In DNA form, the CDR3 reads TGTGCCACCAGCACAGGTCAGGGTTCCTATGGCTACACCTTC. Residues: CATSTGQGSYGYTF. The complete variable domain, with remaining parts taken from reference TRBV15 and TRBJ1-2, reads DAMVIQNPRYQVTQFGKPVTLSCSQTLNHNVMYWYQQKSSQAPKLLFHYYDKDFNNEADTPDNFQSRRPNTSFCFLDIRSPGLGDTAMYLCATSTGQGSYGYTFGSGTRLTVV.

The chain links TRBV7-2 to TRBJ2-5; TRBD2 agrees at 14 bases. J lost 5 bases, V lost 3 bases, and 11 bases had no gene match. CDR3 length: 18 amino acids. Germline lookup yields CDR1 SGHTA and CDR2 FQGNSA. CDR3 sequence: CASSFSTSGRGPRETQYF. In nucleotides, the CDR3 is TGTGCCAGCAGCTTTTCGACTAGCGGGAGGGGACCAAGGGAGACCCAGTACTTC.

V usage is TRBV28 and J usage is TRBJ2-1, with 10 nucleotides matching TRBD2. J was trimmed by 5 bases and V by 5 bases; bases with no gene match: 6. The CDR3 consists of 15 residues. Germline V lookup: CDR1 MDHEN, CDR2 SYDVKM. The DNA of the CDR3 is TGTGCCAGCAGTACCCTAGCGGGAGCTAACAATGAGCAGTTCTTC. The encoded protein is CASSTLAGANNEQFF.

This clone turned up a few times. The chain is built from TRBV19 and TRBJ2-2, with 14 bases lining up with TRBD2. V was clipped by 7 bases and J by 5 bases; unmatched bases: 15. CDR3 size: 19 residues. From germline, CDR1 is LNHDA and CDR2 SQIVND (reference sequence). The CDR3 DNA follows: TGTGCCAGTACAGTCCCTCTGACTAGCGGGAGGGCCTGGACCGGGGAGCTGTTTTTT. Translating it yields CASTVPLTSGRAWTGELFF. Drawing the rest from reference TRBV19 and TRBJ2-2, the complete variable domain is DGGITQSPKYLFRKEGQNVTLSCEQNLNHDAMYWYRQDPGQGLRLIYYSQIVNDFQKGDIAEGYSVSREKKESFPLTVTSAQKNPTAFYLCASTVPLTSGRAWTGELFFGEGSRLTVL.

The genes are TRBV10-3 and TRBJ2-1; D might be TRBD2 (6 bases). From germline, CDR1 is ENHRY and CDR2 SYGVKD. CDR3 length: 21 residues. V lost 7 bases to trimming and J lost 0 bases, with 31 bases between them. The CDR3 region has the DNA TGTGCCATCAACAAAAGAAGCCCGAGGGAGGATAGGGAGAACTCCTACAATGAGCAGTTCTTC. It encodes CAINKRSPREDRENSYNEQFF.

The CDR3 bases are TGCAGTGCTAGTCCTAGCGGGGGAATCCAAGAGACCCAGTACTTC. This gives the protein CSASPSGGIQETQYF. V is TRBV20-1 and J is TRBJ2-5; TRBD2 matches at 10 bases. Germline V CDR1 and CDR2: DFQATT, SNEGSKA (reference sequence). CDR3 length: 15 residues. V shed 3 bases and J 1 base; nucleotides not matched to a gene: 5.

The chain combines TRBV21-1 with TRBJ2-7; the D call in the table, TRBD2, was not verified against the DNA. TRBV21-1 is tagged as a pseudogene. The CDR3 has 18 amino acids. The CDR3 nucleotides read TGTGCCAGCAGGTCAATCGGGCGGGAGGGCTCAACTAAATACGAGCAGTACTTC. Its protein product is CASRSIGREGSTKYEQYF.

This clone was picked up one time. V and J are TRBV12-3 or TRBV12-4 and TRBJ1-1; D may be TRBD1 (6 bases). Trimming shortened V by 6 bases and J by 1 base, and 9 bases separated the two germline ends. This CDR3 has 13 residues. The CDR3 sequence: CASSQGPNTEAFF. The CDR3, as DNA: TGTGCCAGCAGCCAGGGGCCGAACACTGAAGCTTTCTTT.

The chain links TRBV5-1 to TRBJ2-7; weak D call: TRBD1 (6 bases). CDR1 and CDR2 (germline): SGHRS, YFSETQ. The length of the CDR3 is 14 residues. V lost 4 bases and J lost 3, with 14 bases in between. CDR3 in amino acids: CASSLPGHYYEQYF. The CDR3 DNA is TGCGCCAGCAGCCTGCCGGGACATTACTACGAGCAGTACTTC.

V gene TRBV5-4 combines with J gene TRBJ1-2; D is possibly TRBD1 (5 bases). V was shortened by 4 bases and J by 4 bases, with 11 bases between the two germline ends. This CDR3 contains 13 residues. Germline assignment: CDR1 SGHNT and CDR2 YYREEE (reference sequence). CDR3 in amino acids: CASSRQSAYGYTF. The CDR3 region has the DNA TGTGCCAGCAGCCGACAGTCAGCCTATGGCTACACCTTC. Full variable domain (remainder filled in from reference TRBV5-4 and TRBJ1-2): ETGVTQSPTHLIKTRGQQVTLRCSSQSGHNTVSWYQQALGQGPQFIFQYYREEENGRGNFPPRFSGLQFPNYSSELNVNALELDDSALYLCASSRQSAYGYTFGSGTRLTVV.

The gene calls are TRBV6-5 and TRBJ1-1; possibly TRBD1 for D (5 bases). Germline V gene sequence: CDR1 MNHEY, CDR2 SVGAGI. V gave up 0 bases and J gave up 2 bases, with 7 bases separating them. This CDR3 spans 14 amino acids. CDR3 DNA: TGTGCCAGCAGTTACTCGGGGGGAAACACTGAAGCTTTCTTT. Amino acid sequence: CASSYSGGNTEAFF.

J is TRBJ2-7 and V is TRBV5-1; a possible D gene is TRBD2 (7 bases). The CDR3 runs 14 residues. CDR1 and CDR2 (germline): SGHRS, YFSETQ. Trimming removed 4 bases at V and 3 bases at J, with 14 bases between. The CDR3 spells CASSQGGGGYEQYF. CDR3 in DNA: TGCGCCAGCAGCCAAGGGGGGGGTGGCTACGAGCAGTACTTC.

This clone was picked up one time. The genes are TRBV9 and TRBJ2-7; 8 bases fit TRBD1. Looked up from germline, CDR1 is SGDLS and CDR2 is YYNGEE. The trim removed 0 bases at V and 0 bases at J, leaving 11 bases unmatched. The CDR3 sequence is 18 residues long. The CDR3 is CASSVVRLSGQVSYEQYF. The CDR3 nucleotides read TGTGCCAGCAGCGTAGTACGATTATCGGGACAGGTCTCCTACGAGCAGTACTTC.

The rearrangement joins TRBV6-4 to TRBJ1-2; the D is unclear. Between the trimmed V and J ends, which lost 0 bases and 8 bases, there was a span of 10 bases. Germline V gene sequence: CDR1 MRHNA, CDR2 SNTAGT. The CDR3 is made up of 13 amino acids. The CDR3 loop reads CASSDSAVQGYTF. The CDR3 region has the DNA TGTGCCAGCAGTGACTCGGCCGTGCAGGGCTACACCTTC.

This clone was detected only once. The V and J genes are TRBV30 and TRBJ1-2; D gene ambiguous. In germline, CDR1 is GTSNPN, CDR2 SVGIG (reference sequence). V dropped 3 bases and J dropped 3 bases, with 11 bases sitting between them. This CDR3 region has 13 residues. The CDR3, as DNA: TGTGCCTGGAGACCCGACAAATACTATGGCTACACCTTC. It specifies CAWRPDKYYGYTF.

The CDR3 loop reads CASSYAGRETQYF. The CDR3 DNA sequence: TGTGCCAGCAGTTACGCAGGTCGGGAGACCCAGTACTTC. The V and J genes are TRBV6-5 and TRBJ2-5, with D uncertain. Germline CDR1 MNHEY, CDR2 SVGAGI. Trimming removed 2 bases from V and 5 bases from J, with 9 bases in between. The CDR3 consists of 13 residues.

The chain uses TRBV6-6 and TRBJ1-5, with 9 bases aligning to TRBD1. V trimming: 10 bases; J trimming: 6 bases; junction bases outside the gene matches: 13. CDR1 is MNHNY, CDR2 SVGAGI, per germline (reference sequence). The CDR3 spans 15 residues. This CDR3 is CATSRGQGLGQPQHF. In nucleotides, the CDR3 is TGTGCCACGTCACGGGGACAGGGTTTAGGTCAGCCCCAGCATTTT.

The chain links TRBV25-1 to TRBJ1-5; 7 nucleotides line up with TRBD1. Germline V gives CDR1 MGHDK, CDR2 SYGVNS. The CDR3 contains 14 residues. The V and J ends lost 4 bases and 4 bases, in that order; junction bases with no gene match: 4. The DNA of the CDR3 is TGTGCCAGCAGTGCCGACAGGGTGAATCAGCCCCAGCATTTT. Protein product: CASSADRVNQPQHF.